Below, 27 T cell receptor beta chains from the same sample are listed, as sequenced in a study of shared clonotypes between healthy human individuals. Terminally differentiated effector memory CD45RA+ cells were excluded from the naive CD8 cells, which were CD45RO-negative and positively selected for CCR7. Assay: immunoSEQ multiplex PCR; the TCRdb copy retains only in-frame clones and omits some. The profile shows about 2.1 million clones, 93% of them singletons. Sequenced: naive CD8+ T cells from PBMCs. These TCRs come from a young man in good health. Some clones in this sample may be carry-over from other donors' samples.

The chain has TRBV19 and TRBJ1-2; 11 bases are shared with TRBD1. From germline, CDR1 is LNHDA and CDR2 SQIVND (reference sequence). With 5 bases clipped from V and 7 bases from J, the junction kept 9 bases outside the gene matches. The CDR3 is made up of 15 amino acids. The chain's CDR3 is CASSPGQGAWGGYTF. CDR3 nucleotide sequence: TGTGCCAGTAGTCCTGGACAGGGGGCATGGGGTGGCTACACCTTC.

The chain links TRBV7-9 to TRBJ1-2, with a tentative D call TRBD1 (5 bases). The CDR3 covers 15 residues. Trimming left V 5 bases short and J 7 bases short, with 20 bases between. Germline V lookup: CDR1 SEHNR, CDR2 FQNEAQ (reference sequence). The CDR3 DNA sequence: TGTGCCAGCAGCGCGGGGCAGGGTTGGGACGCTGGCTACACCTTC. This sequence encodes CASSAGQGWDAGYTF. Together with reference TRBV7-9 and TRBJ1-2, the CDR3 gives the full variable domain: DTGVSQNPRHKITKRGQNVTFRCDPISEHNRLYWYRQTLGQGPEFLTYFQNEAQLEKSRLLSDRFSAERPKGSFSTLEIQRTEQGDSAMYLCASSAGQGWDAGYTFGSGTRLTVV.

V usage is TRBV7-9 and J usage is TRBJ2-1; a possible D gene is TRBD1 (6 bases). Germline assignment: CDR1 SEHNR and CDR2 FQNEAQ (reference sequence). V was pared by 5 bases and J by 10 bases, with 18 bases between. This CDR3 is built from 14 residues. CDR3: CASSQTIGGEEQFF. CDR3 in DNA: TGTGCCAGCAGCCAAACTATAGGGGGTGAGGAGCAGTTCTTC.

This chain links TRBV14 with TRBJ2-1; 12 nucleotides line up with TRBD2. With 1 base clipped from V and 3 bases from J, the junction kept 7 bases outside the gene matches. The CDR3 length is 18 residues. Germline V gene sequence: CDR1 SGHDN, CDR2 FVKESK. CDR3 sequence reads: CASSQGLAGGPGYNEQFF. DNA for the CDR3: TGTGCCAGCAGCCAAGGGCTAGCGGGAGGGCCCGGCTACAATGAGCAGTTCTTC.

The V call is TRBV4-1, the J call TRBJ2-7, with D possibly being TRBD1 or TRBD2 (5 bases each). This CDR3 spans 15 amino acids. Germline V gene data show CDR1 as MGHRA and CDR2 as YSYEKL. Trimming shortened V by 1 base and J by 2 bases, and 12 bases separated the two germline ends. Here the CDR3 reads CASSQGGRETYEQYF. The CDR3 region has the DNA TGCGCCAGCAGCCAAGGTGGCAGGGAGACCTACGAGCAGTACTTC.

The chain recombines TRBV5-1 with TRBJ1-1, with TRBD1 matching 8 bases. Germline V lookup: CDR1 SGHRS, CDR2 YFSETQ. The CDR3 sequence is 15 residues long. The V segment lost 3 bases and the J segment 0 bases; nucleotides outside the gene matches: 4. The CDR3 sequence: CASSYDRGMNTEAFF. In DNA, the CDR3 is TGCGCCAGCAGCTACGACAGGGGAATGAACACTGAAGCTTTCTTT.

This chain links TRBV28 with TRBJ2-5, with TRBD1 as a possible D gene (6 bases). Trimming pared 6 bases from V and 5 bases from J, leaving 16 bases between. Looked up from germline, CDR1 is MDHEN and CDR2 is SYDVKM. There are 14 residues in the CDR3. CDR3 DNA: TGTGCCAGCAGCCCTAGGGGGTTGAGGGAGACCCAGTACTTC. Its translation: CASSPRGLRETQYF. The full variable domain, in which reference TRBV28 and TRBJ2-5 provide the parts outside the CDR3, is DVKVTQSSRYLVKRTGEKVFLECVQDMDHENMFWYRQDPGLGLRLIYFSYDVKMKEKGDIPEGYSVSREKKERFSLILESASTNQTSMYLCASSPRGLRETQYFGPGTRLLVL.

This clone was seen once. The chain carries TRBV4-3 and TRBJ1-3; no clear D gene. The V gene's germline CDR1 is LGHNA and CDR2 YSLEER. There are 15 residues in the CDR3. V lost 8 bases and J lost 0, with 14 bases in between. The CDR3 is CASGVSEGSGNTIYF. The CDR3 bases are TGCGCCAGCGGGGTCTCGGAGGGCTCTGGAAACACCATATATTTT.

V usage is TRBV10-3 and J usage is TRBJ2-1, with D perhaps given as TRBD1 or TRBD2 (5 bases each). Germline CDR1 ENHRY, CDR2 SYGVKD. The V and J ends lost 6 bases and 7 bases respectively, with 13 bases between them. The CDR3 contains 13 residues. The CDR3 nucleotides are TGTGCCATCAGGGTCCCGGGGCCGAATGAGCAGTTCTTC. Translation: CAIRVPGPNEQFF.

This chain joins TRBV27 and TRBJ2-7, with 9 bases lining up with TRBD1. Germline V gene data show CDR1 as MNHEY and CDR2 as SMNVEV (reference sequence). J lost 5 bases, V lost 6 bases, and 5 bases had no gene match. The CDR3 runs 13 residues. The DNA of the CDR3 is TGTGCCAGCAGGGACAGGGGATTTCACGAGCAGTACTTC. Translated, it gives CASRDRGFHEQYF.

This clone was counted a single time. The chain links TRBV6-1 to TRBJ2-2; 8 nucleotides match TRBD2. This CDR3 region has 15 residues. The trim removed 4 bases at V and 7 bases at J, leaving 8 bases unmatched. Germline values: CDR1 MNHNS, CDR2 SASEGT. CDR3 loop: CASSGLRGGLGELFF. CDR3 in DNA: TGTGCCAGCAGTGGCCTCCGGGGGGGTCTCGGGGAGCTGTTTTTT.

The chain links TRBV15 to TRBJ2-7, with a tentative D call TRBD2 (7 bases). The germline CDR1 and CDR2 sequences are LNHNV and YYDKDF (reference sequence). V lost 2 bases to trimming and J lost 3 bases, with 20 bases between them. The CDR3 covers 17 residues. The CDR3 DNA reads as TGTGCCACCAGCAGACCTGGGGAGGGCAGGGGCTACTACGAGCAGTACTTC. It yields the protein CATSRPGEGRGYYEQYF.

The chain carries TRBV7-9 and TRBJ1-1; D might be TRBD1 (5 bases). The CDR3 length is 12 residues. The germline V gene has CDR1 SEHNR and CDR2 FQNEAQ (reference sequence). Trimming took 5 bases from V and 4 from J, leaving 8 bases between them. The DNA for the CDR3 is TGTGCCAGCAGCGGGGGAGTCACTGAAGCTTTCTTT. Its protein product is CASSGGVTEAFF.

V usage is TRBV7-9 and J usage is TRBJ2-2; 8 nucleotides agree with TRBD1. The CDR3 length is 14 residues. J gave up 4 bases and V 11 bases, and 9 bases lay outside the gene matches. Germline values: CDR1 SEHNR, CDR2 FQNEAQ (reference sequence). This chain's CDR3 is CAATGGRFTGELFF. CDR3 DNA: TGTGCCGCAACAGGGGGACGGTTCACCGGGGAGCTGTTTTTT. Together with reference TRBV7-9 and TRBJ2-2, the CDR3 gives the full variable domain: DTGVSQNPRHKITKRGQNVTFRCDPISEHNRLYWYRQTLGQGPEFLTYFQNEAQLEKSRLLSDRFSAERPKGSFSTLEIQRTEQGDSAMYLCAATGGRFTGELFFGEGSRLTVL.

This clone was seen a single time. The chain recombines TRBV19 with TRBJ2-1; D gene ambiguous. V was pared by 6 bases and J by 9 bases, with 9 bases between. The CDR3 spans 11 residues. CDR1 and CDR2 (germline): LNHDA, SQIVND (reference sequence). Here the CDR3 DNA reads TGTGCCAGTAGAGATAGAGGTGAGCAGTTCTTC. Protein product: CASRDRGEQFF. The full variable domain, in which reference TRBV19 and TRBJ2-1 provide the parts outside the CDR3, is DGGITQSPKYLFRKEGQNVTLSCEQNLNHDAMYWYRQDPGQGLRLIYYSQIVNDFQKGDIAEGYSVSREKKESFPLTVTSAQKNPTAFYLCASRDRGEQFFGPGTRLTVL.

CDR3 DNA sequence: TGTGCCAGCAGCTTGGGGGGTGGCAGCCGAACCTACGAGCAGTACTTC. This sequence encodes CASSLGGGSRTYEQYF. The J gene is TRBJ2-7, the V gene TRBV5-6; the D is unclear. V was trimmed by 0 bases and J by 2 bases, leaving 15 bases between them. The CDR3 spans 16 residues. The germline gives CDR1 SGHDT, CDR2 YYEEEE.

This clone was found once. Additional DNA sequences in this sample encode the identical CDR3. CDR3 residues: CASSLRRERTDTQYF. The CDR3 DNA reads as TGTGCCAGCAGCTTGAGGAGAGAACGCACAGATACGCAGTATTTT. The chain joins TRBV5-4 to TRBJ2-3; no definite D call. CDR3 length: 15 residues. The ends were cut back, 1 base at V and 1 base at J, with 10 bases in the middle. Germline CDR1 is SGHNT and CDR2 is YYREEE (reference sequence).

V is TRBV27 and J is TRBJ2-6; 10 positions agree with TRBD1. Losses at the gene ends were 2 bases for V and 2 bases for J; bases not matched to a gene: 0. CDR3 length equals 16 residues. In germline, CDR1 is MNHEY, CDR2 SMNVEV (reference sequence). The CDR3 bases are TGTGCCAGCAGTTTAGGGACAGGGGCTGGGGCCAACGTCCTGACTTTC. Protein product: CASSLGTGAGANVLTF.

This chain connects TRBV7-9 to TRBJ2-7; a weak D match, TRBD2 (5 bases). The germline V gene has CDR1 SEHNR and CDR2 FQNEAQ (reference sequence). The V and J ends lost 5 bases and 1 base respectively, with 15 bases between them. CDR3 size: 15 residues. CDR3 loop: CASSLQVPGSYEQYF. DNA for the CDR3: TGTGCCAGCAGCCTCCAGGTACCGGGGTCCTACGAGCAGTACTTC.

This chain joins TRBV2 and TRBJ2-1, with TRBD2 matching 10 bases. The length of the CDR3 is 17 residues. J gave up 4 bases and V 3 bases, and 9 bases lay outside the gene matches. The germline CDR1 and CDR2 sequences are SNHLY and FYNNEI. CDR3 sequence reads: CASSENPSGSLYNEQFF. The CDR3 DNA reads as TGTGCCAGCAGTGAGAACCCTAGCGGGAGTCTATACAATGAGCAGTTCTTC.

This clone occurred once. This chain uses TRBV28 with TRBJ2-7; possibly TRBD2 for D (5 bases). V lost 3 bases and J lost 1, with 16 bases in between. CDR1 MDHEN and CDR2 SYDVKM come from the germline V gene. The CDR3 spans 16 residues. CDR3 in DNA: TGTGCCAGCAGTTTCCGACGGGGAAGGATTTCCTACGAGCAGTACTTC. Translated: CASSFRRGRISYEQYF.

This clone has a single count. The identical CDR3 is also encoded by other nucleotide sequences in the sample. The chain carries TRBV5-1 and TRBJ2-7, with a tentative D call TRBD1 (6 bases). Trimming pared 2 bases from V and 1 base from J, leaving 13 bases between. There are 15 residues in the CDR3. CDR1 is SGHRS, CDR2 YFSETQ, per germline. CDR3 residues: CASSLGRGPSYEQYF. CDR3 bases: TGCGCCAGCAGCTTAGGCAGGGGTCCTTCCTACGAGCAGTACTTC.

This rearrangement joins TRBV11-2 to TRBJ1-3; 10 nucleotides align to TRBD1. J was trimmed by 0 bases and V by 5 bases; bases with no gene match: 10. The CDR3 loop spans 18 amino acids. From germline, CDR1 is SGHAT and CDR2 FQNNGV. This CDR3 is CASSPDRGFKFSGNTIYF. The CDR3 DNA follows: TGTGCCAGCAGCCCGGACAGGGGGTTCAAATTCTCTGGAAACACCATATATTTT.

The chain employs TRBV19 and TRBJ1-4; no clear D gene. The germline V gene encodes CDR1 LNHDA and CDR2 SQIVND (reference sequence). This CDR3 has 16 amino acids. Trimming removed 5 bases from V and 4 bases from J, with 17 bases in between. The CDR3 DNA sequence: TGTGCCAGTAGTCCGTGGCAAGGGCGAGATAATGAAAAACTGTTTTTT. Its protein product is CASSPWQGRDNEKLFF. The variable domain in full, with the rest retrieved from reference TRBV19 and TRBJ1-4, is DGGITQSPKYLFRKEGQNVTLSCEQNLNHDAMYWYRQDPGQGLRLIYYSQIVNDFQKGDIAEGYSVSREKKESFPLTVTSAQKNPTAFYLCASSPWQGRDNEKLFFGSGTQLSVL.

The chain combines TRBV10-3 with TRBJ2-7; TRBD1 matches at 7 bases. The CDR3 is 14 amino acids. V lost 3 bases to trimming and J lost 4 bases; unmatched junction nucleotides: 6. The germline CDR1 and CDR2 sequences are ENHRY and SYGVKD. In nucleotides, the CDR3 is TGTGCCATCAGTGACCGACAGGGAGAGTACGAGCAGTACTTC. Encoded protein: CAISDRQGEYEQYF.

This chain links TRBV29-1 with TRBJ1-2; TRBD1 matches at 12 bases. The J segment lost 5 bases and the V segment lost 7 bases, leaving 2 bases of the junction unmatched. This CDR3 spans 12 amino acids. The V gene's germline CDR1 is SQVTM and CDR2 ANQGSEA. CDR3: CSGDRGPYGYTF. DNA for the CDR3: TGCAGCGGGGACAGGGGGCCTTATGGCTACACCTTC.

CDR3 sequence: CASSAGTAHYEQYF. As DNA, the CDR3 is TGTGCCAGCAGCGCCGGGACAGCCCACTACGAGCAGTACTTC. The V and J genes are TRBV9 and TRBJ2-7; 7 bases are a match to TRBD1. V was pared by 3 bases and J by 3 bases, with 6 bases of the junction left unmatched. CDR1 is SGDLS, CDR2 YYNGEE, per germline. The CDR3 has 14 residues.